This record looks at one T cell receptor beta chain sequence and its context. The sample originates from a study of T cell changes during pregnancy in multiple sclerosis. V lost 5 bases and J 2 bases, leaving 12 bases between the germline ends. This CDR3 contains 13 residues. CDR1 GTSNPN and CDR2 SVGIG come from the germline V gene (reference sequence). The repertoire was sequenced with immunoSEQ multiplex PCR; TCRdb's copy has only in-frame clones and lacks some. Of fewer than 50,000 clones in the sample, around 90% are singletons; the top ten hold under 0.75%. The sequence was collected from a female donor in good health, enrolled as a control in a pregnancy study. The sample was CD4+ T cells from peripheral blood mononuclear cells, taken in the second trimester of pregnancy. V usage is TRBV30 and J usage is TRBJ1-1, with D perhaps matching TRBD1 (5 bases). Here the CDR3 reads CAWDRQRNTEAFF. CDR3 DNA: TGTGCCTGGGACCGACAGCGTAACACTGAAGCTTTCTTT.